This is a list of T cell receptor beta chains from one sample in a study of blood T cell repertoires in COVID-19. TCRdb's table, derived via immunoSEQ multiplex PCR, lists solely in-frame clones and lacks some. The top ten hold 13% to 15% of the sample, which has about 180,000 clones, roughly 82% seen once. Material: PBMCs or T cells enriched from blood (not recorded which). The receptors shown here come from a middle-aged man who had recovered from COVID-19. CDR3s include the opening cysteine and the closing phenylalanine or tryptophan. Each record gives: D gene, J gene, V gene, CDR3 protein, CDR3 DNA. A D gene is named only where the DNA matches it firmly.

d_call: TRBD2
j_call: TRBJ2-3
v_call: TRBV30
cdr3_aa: CAWSASGGGDTQYF
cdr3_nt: TGTGCCTGGAGTGCTAGCGGGGGGGGAGATACGCAGTATTTT

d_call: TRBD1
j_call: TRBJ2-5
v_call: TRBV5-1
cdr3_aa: CASSSMTGSQETQYF
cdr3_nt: TGCGCCAGCAGCTCAATGACAGGGTCCCAAGAGACCCAGTACTTC

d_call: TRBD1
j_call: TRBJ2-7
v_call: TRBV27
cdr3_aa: CASRRDRGGSEQYF
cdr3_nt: TGTGCCAGCAGGCGGGACAGGGGCGGATCCGAGCAGTACTTC

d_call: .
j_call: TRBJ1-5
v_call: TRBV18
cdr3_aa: CASSRAGIGNQPQHF
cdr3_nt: TGTGCCAGCTCCCGCGCTGGAATCGGGAATCAGCCCCAGCATTTT

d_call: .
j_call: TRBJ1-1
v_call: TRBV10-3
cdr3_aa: CAISAPQGQGDTEAFF
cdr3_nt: TGTGCCATCAGTGCTCCACAGGGTCAAGGGGACACTGAAGCTTTCTTT

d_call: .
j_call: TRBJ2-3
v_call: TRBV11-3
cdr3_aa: CASSLTQGTTDTQYF
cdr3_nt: TGTGCCAGCAGCTTAACTCAGGGTACCACAGATACGCAGTATTTT

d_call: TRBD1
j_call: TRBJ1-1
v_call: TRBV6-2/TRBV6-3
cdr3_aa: CASSYDRGLAEAFF
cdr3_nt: TGTGCCAGCAGTTACGACAGGGGTCTAGCTGAAGCTTTCTTT

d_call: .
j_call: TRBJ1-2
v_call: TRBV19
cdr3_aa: CASSSARVNYGYTF
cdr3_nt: TGTGCCAGTAGTAGCGCCAGGGTGAACTATGGCTACACCTTC

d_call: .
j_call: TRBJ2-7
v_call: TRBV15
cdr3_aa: CATKQGGTYEQYF
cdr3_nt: TGTGCCACCAAACAGGGTGGCACCTACGAGCAGTACTTC

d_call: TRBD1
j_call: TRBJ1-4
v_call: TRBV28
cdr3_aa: CASSSGTVGEKLFF
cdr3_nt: TGTGCCAGCAGTTCAGGGACAGTCGGCGAAAAACTGTTTTTT

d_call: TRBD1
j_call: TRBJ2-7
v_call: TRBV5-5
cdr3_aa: CASSSTGTGFYEQYF
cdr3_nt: TGTGCCAGCAGCTCGACCGGGACAGGGTTCTACGAGCAGTACTTC

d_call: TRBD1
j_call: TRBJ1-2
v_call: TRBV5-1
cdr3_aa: CASSSTGGTYGYTF
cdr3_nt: TGCGCCAGCAGCTCCACAGGGGGCACCTATGGCTACACCTTC

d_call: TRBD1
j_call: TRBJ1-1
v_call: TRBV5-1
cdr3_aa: CASSLDSGGQAFF
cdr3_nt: TGCGCCAGCAGCTTGGATTCAGGGGGGCAAGCTTTCTTT